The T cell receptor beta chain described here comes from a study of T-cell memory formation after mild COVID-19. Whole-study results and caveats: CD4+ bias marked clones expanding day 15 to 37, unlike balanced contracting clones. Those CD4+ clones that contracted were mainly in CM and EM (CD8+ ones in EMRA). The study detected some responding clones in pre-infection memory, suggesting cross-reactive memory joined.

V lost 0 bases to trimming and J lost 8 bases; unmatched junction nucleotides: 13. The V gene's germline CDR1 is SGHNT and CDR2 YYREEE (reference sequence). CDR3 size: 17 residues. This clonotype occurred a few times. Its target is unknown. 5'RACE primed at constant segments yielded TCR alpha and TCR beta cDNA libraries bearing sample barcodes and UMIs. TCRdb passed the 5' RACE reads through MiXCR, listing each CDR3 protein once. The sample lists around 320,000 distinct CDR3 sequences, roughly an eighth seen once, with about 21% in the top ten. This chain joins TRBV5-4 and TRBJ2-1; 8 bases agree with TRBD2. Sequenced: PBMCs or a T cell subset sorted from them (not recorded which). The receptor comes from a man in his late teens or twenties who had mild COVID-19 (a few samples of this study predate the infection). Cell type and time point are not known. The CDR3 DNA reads TGTGCCAGCAGCTTGGCAATTTACGGGGGGGCCGGGGATGAGCAGTTCTTC. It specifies CASSLAIYGGAGDEQFF.